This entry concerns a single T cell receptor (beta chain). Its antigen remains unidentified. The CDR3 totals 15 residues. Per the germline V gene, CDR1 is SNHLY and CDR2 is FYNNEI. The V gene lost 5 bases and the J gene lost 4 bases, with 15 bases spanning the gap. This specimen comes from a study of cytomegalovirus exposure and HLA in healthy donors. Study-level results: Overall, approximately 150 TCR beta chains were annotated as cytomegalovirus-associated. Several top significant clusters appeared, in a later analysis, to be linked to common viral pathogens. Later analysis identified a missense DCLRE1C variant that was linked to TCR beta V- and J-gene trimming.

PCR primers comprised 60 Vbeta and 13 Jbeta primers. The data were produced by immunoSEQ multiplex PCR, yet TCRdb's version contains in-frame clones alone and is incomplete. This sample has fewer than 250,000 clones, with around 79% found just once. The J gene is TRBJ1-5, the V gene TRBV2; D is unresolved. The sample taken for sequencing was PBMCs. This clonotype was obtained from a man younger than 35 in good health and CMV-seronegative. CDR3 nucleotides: TGTGCCAGCAGTTTCGCCGGGATCCTTAATCAGCCCCAGCATTTT. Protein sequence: CASSFAGILNQPQHF.